This entry lists 30 T cell receptor beta chains sequenced from one sample in a study of shared clonotypes between healthy human individuals. Only in-frame clones appear in the TCRdb table, and some are missing; sequencing was by immunoSEQ multiplex PCR. The repertoire holds about 2 million clones, with about 95% as singletons. Sample: naive CD4+ T cells sorted from blood. The subset: CD45RA+ positively selected. All receptors derive from a young man in good health.

The chain links TRBV30 to TRBJ1-4; 7 bases align to TRBD1. Losses at the gene ends were 3 bases for V and 6 bases for J; bases not matched to a gene: 13. The germline gives CDR1 GTSNPN, CDR2 SVGIG (reference sequence). The CDR3 is 16 residues long. The CDR3 sequence is CAWSPPTGRGDEKLFF. The CDR3 region has the DNA TGTGCCTGGAGCCCCCCGACAGGGAGAGGAGATGAAAAACTGTTTTTT.

The chain carries TRBV6-5 and TRBJ2-4; D not resolved. The CDR3 is 11 residues long. Germline assignment: CDR1 MNHEY and CDR2 SVGAGI. V was cut by 8 bases and J by 5 bases, with 7 bases left in between. The CDR3 spells CASVLENIQYF. The DNA for the CDR3 is TGTGCCAGCGTATTAGAAAACATTCAGTACTTC.

The J gene is TRBJ1-5, the V gene TRBV28; no definite D call. The CDR3 contains 15 residues. V was cut by 5 bases and J by 5 bases, with 16 bases left in between. Germline lookup yields CDR1 MDHEN and CDR2 SYDVKM. The CDR3 region is CASSTAGLRDQPQHF. The CDR3 nucleotides read TGTGCCAGCAGTACGGCGGGGTTAAGGGATCAGCCCCAGCATTTT.

Concerning this clone: Other DNA sequences from this sample encode an identical CDR3 as well. V is TRBV9 and J is TRBJ1-2; D is possibly TRBD1 (5 bases). The CDR3 is 14 amino acids. The V end lost 2 bases, the J end lost 0 bases, and 8 bases lay between the germline ends. Germline V gives CDR1 SGDLS, CDR2 YYNGEE. The CDR3 reads CASSVDSANYGYTF. The CDR3 bases are TGTGCCAGCAGCGTTGACAGTGCTAACTATGGCTACACCTTC.

Of note for this clone: Other nucleotide sequences in the sample specify the same CDR3. This chain joins TRBV7-3 and TRBJ2-2, with 9 bases identical to TRBD2. There are 15 residues in the CDR3. V shed 1 base, J shed 5 bases, and the junction held 2 bases outside the gene matches. From germline, CDR1 is SGHTA and CDR2 FQGTGA. CDR3: CASSLSSGGTGELFF. CDR3 coding DNA: TGTGCCAGCAGCTTAAGTAGCGGGGGAACCGGGGAGCTGTTTTTT.

As regards this clone: The same CDR3 also results from other DNA sequences found in this sample. The CDR3 DNA is TGTGCCAGCAGTGAAGTGGGGGCCCCTAATGAAAAACTGTTTTTT. Amino acids: CASSEVGAPNEKLFF. The chain recombines TRBV2 with TRBJ1-4, with D perhaps TRBD1 (6 bases). CDR1 is SNHLY and CDR2 is FYNNEI in the germline V gene. This CDR3 has 15 residues. V lost 1 base and J lost 3, with 9 bases in between.

This clone was counted once. The rearrangement joins TRBV6-5 to TRBJ1-1, with 7 nucleotides matching TRBD1. CDR1 MNHEY and CDR2 SVGAGI come from the germline V gene. The CDR3 contains 14 residues. Losses at the gene ends were 5 bases for V and 3 bases for J; bases not matched to a gene: 6. DNA for the CDR3: TGTGCCAGCAGTGAAACAGGGGTCCACACTGAAGCTTTCTTT. Its protein product is CASSETGVHTEAFF.

CDR3 sequence reads: CASSVGGKRDETQYF. CDR3 nucleotide sequence: TGTGCCAGCAGTGTGGGCGGGAAAAGGGACGAGACCCAGTACTTC. V and J are TRBV2 and TRBJ2-5; the D gene is possibly TRBD2 (6 bases). Germline assignment: CDR1 SNHLY and CDR2 FYNNEI. The CDR3 has 15 residues. Trimming removed 4 bases from V and 5 bases from J, with 17 bases in between.

As for this clone: The junction departs from germline at one end; a sequencing error may be responsible. V usage is TRBV7-7 and J usage is TRBJ2-3, with D unresolved. The CDR3 has 16 residues. Germline V gene lookup returns CDR1 SSHAT and CDR2 FNYEAQ (reference sequence). The CDR3 loop is CASSPVGSSPGDTQYF. DNA for the CDR3: TGTGCTAGCAGCCCCGTCGGCTCGAGCCCTGGGGATACGCAGTATTTT.

This clone showed up just once. The gene calls are TRBV5-5 and TRBJ2-7; D gene uncertain. V gave up 2 bases and J gave up 4 bases, with 13 bases separating them. The germline gives CDR1 SGHKS, CDR2 YYEKEE (reference sequence). The CDR3 contains 14 residues. The CDR3 is CASSLVTPPYEQYF. The DNA of the CDR3 is TGTGCCAGCAGCTTAGTGACCCCTCCGTACGAGCAGTACTTC.

The rearrangement joins TRBV30 to TRBJ1-4; 8 positions match TRBD1. The CDR3 length is 13 residues. V shed 4 bases and J 8 bases; nucleotides not matched to a gene: 6. Germline lookup yields CDR1 GTSNPN and CDR2 SVGIG (reference sequence). CDR3: CAWNPGGKEKLFF. DNA for the CDR3: TGTGCCTGGAACCCAGGGGGCAAAGAAAAACTGTTTTTT.

The chain joins TRBV30 to TRBJ2-3; D possibly corresponds to TRBD2 (5 bases). The germline CDR1 and CDR2 sequences are GTSNPN and SVGIG (reference sequence). The CDR3 totals 14 residues. With 0 bases removed from V and 4 bases from J, the gap between germline ends came to 11 bases. CDR3 residues: CAWSVLKGADTQYF. The CDR3 bases are TGTGCCTGGAGTGTACTTAAGGGAGCAGATACGCAGTATTTT.

The chain is built from TRBV6-5 and TRBJ1-3; 7 bases fit TRBD1. V dropped 7 bases and J dropped 2; count of bases not matched to a gene: 5. Looked up from germline, CDR1 is MNHEY and CDR2 is SVGAGI. CDR3 size: 14 residues. Written as DNA, the CDR3 is TGTGCCAGCAAGAAAGGGGGCGCTGGAAACACCATATATTTT. This codes for CASKKGGAGNTIYF.

The V call is TRBV10-2, the J call TRBJ1-1; D perhaps matches TRBD1 (6 bases). Germline values: CDR1 WSHSY, CDR2 SAAADI. V was pared by 6 bases and J by 0 bases, with 14 bases between. The CDR3 loop spans 15 amino acids. This chain's CDR3 is CASSLGGAVNTEAFF. The CDR3 bases are TGCGCCAGCAGCTTGGGGGGGGCCGTGAACACTGAAGCTTTCTTT.

This clone was counted between two and nine times. This chain uses TRBV19 with TRBJ1-1; D is undetermined. The CDR3 has 13 residues. Trimming removed 5 bases from V and 2 bases from J, with 9 bases in between. CDR1 is LNHDA, CDR2 SQIVND, per germline (reference sequence). CDR3 coding DNA: TGTGCCAGTAGTGCCCTTATAAACACTGAAGCTTTCTTT. Its translation is CASSALINTEAFF. The entire variable domain, with the rest obtained from reference TRBV19 and TRBJ1-1, is as follows: DGGITQSPKYLFRKEGQNVTLSCEQNLNHDAMYWYRQDPGQGLRLIYYSQIVNDFQKGDIAEGYSVSREKKESFPLTVTSAQKNPTAFYLCASSALINTEAFFGQGTRLTVV.

This chain joins TRBV27 and TRBJ2-2, with 7 positions matching TRBD2. V shed 6 bases, J shed 6 bases, and the junction held 13 bases outside the gene matches. CDR1 and CDR2 (germline): MNHEY, SMNVEV (reference sequence). CDR3 length: 16 residues. CDR3 sequence: CASSPRESWWAGELFF. The CDR3 DNA is TGTGCCAGCAGCCCGCGGGAGAGCTGGTGGGCCGGGGAGCTGTTTTTT.

This chain uses TRBV7-2 with TRBJ2-3, with 7 bases that match TRBD2. Germline V lookup: CDR1 SGHTA, CDR2 FQGNSA. The trim removed 5 bases at V and 2 bases at J, leaving 10 bases unmatched. The CDR3 covers 16 residues. Here the CDR3 reads CASSRTGTTNTDTQYF. CDR3 coding DNA: TGTGCCAGCAGCCGGACCGGGACTACCAACACAGATACGCAGTATTTT.

The chain links TRBV30 to TRBJ1-1; tentatively, D is TRBD1 (5 bases). V gave up 5 bases and J gave up 2 bases, with 12 bases separating them. CDR1 and CDR2 from the germline V gene are GTSNPN and SVGIG (reference sequence). The CDR3 consists of 13 residues. Here the CDR3 reads CAWSQASNTEAFF. The CDR3 DNA follows: TGTGCCTGGTCACAGGCTTCCAACACTGAAGCTTTCTTT.

This chain uses TRBV10-3 with TRBJ2-1; the match to TRBD2 covers 7 bases. The V segment lost 5 bases and the J segment 6 bases; nucleotides outside the gene matches: 7. There are 14 residues in the CDR3. Germline CDR1 is ENHRY and CDR2 is SYGVKD. As DNA, the CDR3 is TGTGCCATCAGTCGGCTAGCGGTCAGCAATGAGCAGTTCTTC. Protein product: CAISRLAVSNEQFF.

The chain joins TRBV4-3 to TRBJ2-1; D remains ambiguous. This CDR3 contains 16 residues. Per the germline V gene, CDR1 is LGHNA and CDR2 is YSLEER. V was clipped by 0 bases and J by 0 bases, with 9 bases between them. CDR3 nucleotides: TGCGCCAGCAGCCAAGATCAGGAGAGCTCCTACAATGAGCAGTTCTTC. Protein product: CASSQDQESSYNEQFF.

This rearrangement joins TRBV18 to TRBJ2-7; 9 bases align to TRBD1. From germline, CDR1 is KGHSH and CDR2 LQKENI. Trimming cost V 3 bases and J 7 bases; bases outside gene matches: 7. The CDR3 is 14 amino acids. The CDR3 is CASSPSGTGREQYF. The CDR3 nucleotides read TGTGCCAGCTCACCCTCCGGGACAGGGAGGGAGCAGTACTTC.

The chain joins TRBV2 to TRBJ1-3; 8 bases are shared with TRBD1. The germline gives CDR1 SNHLY, CDR2 FYNNEI. V lost 6 bases and J lost 3; bases outside the gene matches: 4. There are 14 residues in the CDR3. This CDR3 reads CASRVGQGGNTIYF. CDR3 bases: TGTGCCAGCAGGGTAGGACAGGGTGGAAACACCATATATTTT.

This clone was seen a single time. The chain recombines TRBV6-5 with TRBJ1-2; D unresolved. The V gene's germline CDR1 is MNHEY and CDR2 SVGAGI. Trimming shortened V by 10 bases and J by 0 bases, and 9 bases separated the two germline ends. The CDR3 runs to 12 residues. The CDR3 region is CATRPPNYGYTF. Written as DNA, the CDR3 is TGTGCCACCAGGCCCCCTAACTATGGCTACACCTTC.

The gene calls are TRBV14 and TRBJ2-5; the match to TRBD2 covers 9 bases. V was clipped by 0 bases and J by 2 bases; unmatched bases: 4. The CDR3 sequence is 16 residues long. CDR1 is SGHDN and CDR2 is FVKESK in the germline V gene. CDR3 loop: CASSQDFLAGQETQYF. The CDR3 nucleotides read TGTGCCAGCAGCCAAGATTTTCTAGCGGGACAAGAGACCCAGTACTTC.

Remarks on this clone: Other nucleotide sequences from this sample produce the same CDR3. The genes are TRBV5-1 and TRBJ2-3; no reliable D call. Per the germline V gene, CDR1 is SGHRS and CDR2 is YFSETQ. Trimming cost V 0 bases and J 0 bases, with 8 bases left between them. The CDR3 is made up of 15 amino acids. The CDR3 loop reads CASSLAPSSTDTQYF. The CDR3 nucleotides are TGCGCCAGCAGCTTGGCGCCGTCTAGCACAGATACGCAGTATTTT. Using reference TRBV5-1 and TRBJ2-3 for the parts outside the CDR3, the full variable domain is KAGVTQTPRYLIKTRGQQVTLSCSPISGHRSVSWYQQTPGQGLQFLFEYFSETQRNKGNFPGRFSGRQFSNSRSEMNVSTLELGDSALYLCASSLAPSSTDTQYFGPGTRLTVL.

To note about this clone: Other DNA sequences in the sample encode the same CDR3. This chain uses TRBV5-1 with TRBJ1-2; maybe TRBD1 (5 bases). V was clipped by 0 bases and J by 1 base, with 10 bases between them. Per the germline V gene, CDR1 is SGHRS and CDR2 is YFSETQ. The CDR3 consists of 15 residues. The CDR3 DNA sequence: TGCGCCAGCAGCTTGGGCCAGGGCTTTAACTATGGCTACACCTTC. It yields the protein CASSLGQGFNYGYTF.

J is TRBJ1-3 and V is TRBV10-3; possible D gene TRBD1, 5 bases. V dropped 6 bases and J dropped 0 bases, with 15 bases sitting between them. The CDR3 has 16 residues. CDR1 ENHRY and CDR2 SYGVKD come from the germline V gene. CDR3 sequence: CAIRSPGTSSGNTIYF. The CDR3 DNA reads as TGTGCCATCAGGTCGCCGGGGACCAGCTCTGGAAACACCATATATTTT.

The chain carries TRBV13 and TRBJ2-5; the match to TRBD1 covers 9 bases. Germline loops: CDR1 PRHDT, CDR2 FYEKMQ (reference sequence). CDR3 length: 16 amino acids. The trim removed 5 bases at V and 1 base at J, leaving 8 bases unmatched. This CDR3 reads CASSLRGTGIQETQYF. CDR3 coding DNA: TGTGCCAGCAGCCTTCGCGGGACAGGGATCCAAGAGACCCAGTACTTC.

For this clone: Other nucleotide sequences from this sample produce the same CDR3. The chain links TRBV6-5 to TRBJ1-5; D remains unclear. V was trimmed by 8 bases and J by 5 bases, leaving 7 bases between them. The germline CDR1 and CDR2 sequences are MNHEY and SVGAGI. This CDR3 region has 11 residues. The CDR3 bases are TGTGCCAGCGGACGAGATCAGCCCCAGCATTTT. As protein: CASGRDQPQHF.

In DNA form, the CDR3 reads TGTGCCAGCACTAGGGGTGGACAGGGCTTCAACTATGGCTACACCTTC. Encoded protein: CASTRGGQGFNYGYTF. The chain joins TRBV2 to TRBJ1-2; 8 positions agree with TRBD1. The length of the CDR3 is 16 residues. With V trimmed by 7 bases and J by 2 bases, 12 bases remained unmatched. CDR1 and CDR2 from the germline V gene are SNHLY and FYNNEI.